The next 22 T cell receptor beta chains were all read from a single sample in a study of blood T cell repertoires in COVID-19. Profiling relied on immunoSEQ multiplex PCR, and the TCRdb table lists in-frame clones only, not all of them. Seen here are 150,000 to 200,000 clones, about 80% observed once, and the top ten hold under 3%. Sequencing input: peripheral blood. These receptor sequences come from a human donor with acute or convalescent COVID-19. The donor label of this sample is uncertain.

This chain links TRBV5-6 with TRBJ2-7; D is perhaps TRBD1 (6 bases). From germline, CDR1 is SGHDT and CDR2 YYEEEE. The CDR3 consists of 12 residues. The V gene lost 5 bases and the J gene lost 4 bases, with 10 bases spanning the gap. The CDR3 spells CASSSQGYEQYF. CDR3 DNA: TGTGCCAGCAGTTCACAGGGATACGAGCAGTACTTC.

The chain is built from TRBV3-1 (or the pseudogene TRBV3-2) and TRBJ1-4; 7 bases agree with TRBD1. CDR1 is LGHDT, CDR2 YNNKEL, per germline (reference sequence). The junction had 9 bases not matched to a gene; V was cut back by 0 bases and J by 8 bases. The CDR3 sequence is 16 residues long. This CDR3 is CASSQDASRGYEKLFF. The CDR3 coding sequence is TGTGCCAGCAGCCAAGATGCGAGCAGGGGGTACGAAAAACTGTTTTTT.

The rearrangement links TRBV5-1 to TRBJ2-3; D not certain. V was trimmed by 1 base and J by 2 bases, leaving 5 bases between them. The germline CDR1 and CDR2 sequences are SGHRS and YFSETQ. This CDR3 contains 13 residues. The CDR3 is CASSLIDTDTQYF. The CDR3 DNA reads TGCGCCAGCAGCTTGATAGACACAGATACGCAGTATTTT.

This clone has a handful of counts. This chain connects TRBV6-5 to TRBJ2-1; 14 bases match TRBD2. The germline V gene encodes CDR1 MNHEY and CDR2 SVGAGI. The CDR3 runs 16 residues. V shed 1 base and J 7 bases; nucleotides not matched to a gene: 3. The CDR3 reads CASSYFRTSGGNEQFF. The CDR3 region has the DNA TGTGCCAGCAGTTACTTCAGGACTAGCGGGGGGAATGAGCAGTTCTTC.

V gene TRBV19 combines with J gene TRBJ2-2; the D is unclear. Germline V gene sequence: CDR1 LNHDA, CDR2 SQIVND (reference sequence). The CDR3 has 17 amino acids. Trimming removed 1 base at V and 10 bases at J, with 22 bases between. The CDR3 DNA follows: TGTGCCAGTAGTATAGGTGGCGTGGGCCTGCCCGCGAAGGAGCTGTTTTTT. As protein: CASSIGGVGLPAKELFF.

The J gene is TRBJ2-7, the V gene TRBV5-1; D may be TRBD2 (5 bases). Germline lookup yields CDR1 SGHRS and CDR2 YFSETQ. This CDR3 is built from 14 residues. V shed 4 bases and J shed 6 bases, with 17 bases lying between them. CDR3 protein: CASSPGSHLSEQYF. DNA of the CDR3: TGCGCCAGCAGCCCGGGGTCCCACCTCAGCGAGCAGTACTTC. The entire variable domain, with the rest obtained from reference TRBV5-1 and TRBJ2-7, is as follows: KAGVTQTPRYLIKTRGQQVTLSCSPISGHRSVSWYQQTPGQGLQFLFEYFSETQRNKGNFPGRFSGRQFSNSRSEMNVSTLELGDSALYLCASSPGSHLSEQYFGPGTRLTVT.

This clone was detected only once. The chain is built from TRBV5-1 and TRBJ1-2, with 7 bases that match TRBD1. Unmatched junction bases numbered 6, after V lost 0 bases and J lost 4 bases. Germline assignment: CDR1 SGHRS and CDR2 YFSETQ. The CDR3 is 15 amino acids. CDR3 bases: TGCGCCAGCAGCTTGGAGGGACAGCCTATCTATGGCTACACCTTC. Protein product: CASSLEGQPIYGYTF. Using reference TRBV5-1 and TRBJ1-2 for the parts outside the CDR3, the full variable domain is KAGVTQTPRYLIKTRGQQVTLSCSPISGHRSVSWYQQTPGQGLQFLFEYFSETQRNKGNFPGRFSGRQFSNSRSEMNVSTLELGDSALYLCASSLEGQPIYGYTFGSGTRLTVV.

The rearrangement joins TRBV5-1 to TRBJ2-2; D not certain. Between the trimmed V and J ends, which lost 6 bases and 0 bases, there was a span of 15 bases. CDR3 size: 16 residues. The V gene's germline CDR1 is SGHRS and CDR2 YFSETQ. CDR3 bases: TGCGCCAGCACAATCACAGCCTCTTCGAACACCGGGGAGCTGTTTTTT. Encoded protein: CASTITASSNTGELFF.

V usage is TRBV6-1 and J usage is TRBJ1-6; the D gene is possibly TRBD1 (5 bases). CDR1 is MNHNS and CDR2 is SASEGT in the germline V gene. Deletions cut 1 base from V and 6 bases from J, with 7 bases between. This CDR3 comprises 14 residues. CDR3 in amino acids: CASSEGQLNSPLHF. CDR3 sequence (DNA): TGTGCCAGCAGTGAAGGACAGCTTAATTCACCCCTCCACTTT.

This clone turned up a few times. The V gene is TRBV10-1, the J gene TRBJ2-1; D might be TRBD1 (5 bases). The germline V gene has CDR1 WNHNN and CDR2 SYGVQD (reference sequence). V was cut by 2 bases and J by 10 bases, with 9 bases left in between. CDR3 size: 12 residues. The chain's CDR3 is CASSEQGDEQFF. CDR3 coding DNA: TGCGCCAGCAGTGAGCAGGGCGACGAGCAGTTCTTC.

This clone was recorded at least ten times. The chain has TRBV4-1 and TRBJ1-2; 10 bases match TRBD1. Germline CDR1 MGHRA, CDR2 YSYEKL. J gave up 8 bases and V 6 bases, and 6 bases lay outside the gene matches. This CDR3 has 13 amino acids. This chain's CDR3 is CASRPTGGWGYTF. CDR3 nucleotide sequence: TGCGCCAGCAGGCCGACAGGGGGCTGGGGCTACACCTTC.

CDR3 amino acids: CASSLQVGTEAFF. DNA of the CDR3: TGTGCCAGCAGCTTACAGGTCGGCACTGAAGCTTTCTTT. The chain recombines TRBV7-3 with TRBJ1-1; D not certain. Germline V gives CDR1 SGHTA, CDR2 FQGTGA. The germline V and J ends were trimmed by 2 bases and 4 bases, with 8 bases remaining between them. The CDR3 length is 13 residues.

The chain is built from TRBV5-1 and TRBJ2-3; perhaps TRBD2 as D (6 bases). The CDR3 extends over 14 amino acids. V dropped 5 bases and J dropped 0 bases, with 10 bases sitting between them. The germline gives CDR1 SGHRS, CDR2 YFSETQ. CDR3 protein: CASRVGGSTDTQYF. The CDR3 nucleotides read TGCGCCAGCAGGGTCGGGGGTAGCACAGATACGCAGTATTTT.

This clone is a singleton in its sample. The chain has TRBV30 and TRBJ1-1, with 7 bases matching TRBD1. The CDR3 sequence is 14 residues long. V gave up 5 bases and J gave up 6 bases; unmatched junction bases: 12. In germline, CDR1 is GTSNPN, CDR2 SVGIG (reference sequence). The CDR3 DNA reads TGTGCCTGGCTCGCTCGGGACAGAGGAGCTGAAGCTTTCTTT. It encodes CAWLARDRGAEAFF.

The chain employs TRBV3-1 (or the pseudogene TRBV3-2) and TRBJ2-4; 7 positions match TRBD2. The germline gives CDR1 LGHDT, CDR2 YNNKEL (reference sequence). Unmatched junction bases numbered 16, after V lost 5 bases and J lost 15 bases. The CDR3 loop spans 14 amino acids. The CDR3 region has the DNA TGTGCCAGCAGCTTGAAGCGGGACGTAGTTGAGTTGTACTTC. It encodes CASSLKRDVVELYF.

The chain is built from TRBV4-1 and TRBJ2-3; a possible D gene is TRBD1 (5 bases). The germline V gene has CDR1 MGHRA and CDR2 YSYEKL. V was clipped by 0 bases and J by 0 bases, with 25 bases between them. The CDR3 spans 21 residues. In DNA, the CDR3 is TGCGCCAGCAGCCAAGAATGGGGCCCGGCTACATATTTTTATAGCACAGATACGCAGTATTTT. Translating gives CASSQEWGPATYFYSTDTQYF.

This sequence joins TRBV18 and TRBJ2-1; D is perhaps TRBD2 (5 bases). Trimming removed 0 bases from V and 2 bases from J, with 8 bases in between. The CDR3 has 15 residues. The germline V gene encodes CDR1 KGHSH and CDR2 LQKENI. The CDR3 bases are TGTGCCAGCTCACCACCGGCACTAGCCTACAATGAGCAGTTCTTC. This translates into CASSPPALAYNEQFF.

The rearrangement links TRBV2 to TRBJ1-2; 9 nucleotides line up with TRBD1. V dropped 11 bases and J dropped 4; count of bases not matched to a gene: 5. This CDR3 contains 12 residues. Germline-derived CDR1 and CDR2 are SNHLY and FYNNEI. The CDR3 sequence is CAGGTGSYGYTF. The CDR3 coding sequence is TGTGCCGGCGGGACAGGGTCCTATGGCTACACCTTC.

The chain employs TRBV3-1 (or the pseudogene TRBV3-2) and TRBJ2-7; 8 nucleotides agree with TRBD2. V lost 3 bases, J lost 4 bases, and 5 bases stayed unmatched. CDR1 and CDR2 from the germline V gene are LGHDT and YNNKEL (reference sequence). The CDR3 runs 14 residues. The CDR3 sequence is CASSHDGGGYEQYF. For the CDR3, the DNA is TGTGCCAGCAGCCACGACGGCGGGGGGTACGAGCAGTACTTC.

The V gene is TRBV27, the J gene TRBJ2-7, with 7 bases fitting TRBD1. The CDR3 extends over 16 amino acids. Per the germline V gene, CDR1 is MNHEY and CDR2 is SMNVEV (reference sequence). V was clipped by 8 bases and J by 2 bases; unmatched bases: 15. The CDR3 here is CASLQRATGIPYEQYF. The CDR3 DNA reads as TGTGCCAGCCTCCAGAGGGCGACAGGGATCCCCTACGAGCAGTACTTC.

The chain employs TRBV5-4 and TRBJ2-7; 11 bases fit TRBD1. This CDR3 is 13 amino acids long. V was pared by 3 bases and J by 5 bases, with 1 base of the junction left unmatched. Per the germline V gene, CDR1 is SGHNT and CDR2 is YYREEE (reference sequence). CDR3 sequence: CASSSGQGDEQYF. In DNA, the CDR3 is TGTGCCAGCAGCTCGGGACAGGGGGACGAGCAGTACTTC.

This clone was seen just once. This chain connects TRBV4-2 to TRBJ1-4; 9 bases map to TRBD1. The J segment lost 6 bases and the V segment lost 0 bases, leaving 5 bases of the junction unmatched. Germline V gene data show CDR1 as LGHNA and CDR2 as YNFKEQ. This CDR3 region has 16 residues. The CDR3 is CASSQDGGQGHEKLFF. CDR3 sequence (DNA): TGTGCCAGCAGCCAAGATGGGGGACAGGGTCATGAAAAACTGTTTTTT.